Listed below are T cell receptor beta chains from one sample, sequenced in a study of CD8 T cells in Susac syndrome. TCRdb analysed the immunoSEQ multiplex PCR reads with MiXCR anew, one entry per CDR3 protein. The sample holds around 81,000 distinct CDR3 sequences, 94% seen once. The sample was CD8+ T cells from PBMCs. These receptors were taken from a human donor with Susac syndrome. Both conserved end residues are part of each CDR3. The D gene is left open where the match is weak. Not all rows give a size; the values are once, few, many and, for expanded clones, a class.

J | D | size | V | CDR3 | DNA
TRBJ2-6 | NA | NA | TRBV27 | CASSKQGSGANVLTF | TGTGCCAGCAGTAAACAGGGCTCTGGGGCCAACGTCCTGACTTTC
TRBJ2-3 | NA | NA | TRBV29-1 | CSPVVPTPTDTQYF | TGCAGTCCCGTGGTACCTACCCCCACAGATACGCAGTATTTT
TRBJ2-6 | NA | NA | TRBV28 | CASTKEGSGANVLTF | TGTGCCAGCACCAAAGAGGGGTCTGGGGCCAACGTCCTGACTTTC
TRBJ2-7 | NA | NA | TRBV5-6 | CASSYLESEQYF | TGTGCCAGCAGCTATCTAGAGAGCGAGCAGTACTTC
TRBJ2-5 | NA | NA | TRBV6-5 | CASSSRILETQYF | TGTGCCAGCAGCTCTCGTATTCTGGAGACCCAGTACTTC
TRBJ2-5 | TRBD1 | NA | TRBV28 | CASSYQMTGEKETQYF | TGTGCCAGCAGCTATCAGATGACAGGGGAAAAAGAGACCCAGTACTTC
TRBJ1-2 | TRBD1 | NA | TRBV29-1 | CSDAPRDRGHYGYTF | TGCAGCGACGCCCCCCGGGACAGGGGCCACTATGGCTACACCTTC
TRBJ2-3 | NA | NA | TRBV4-2 | CASSQEGTPSTDTQYF | TGTGCCAGCAGCCAAGAGGGGACCCCGAGCACAGATACGCAGTATTTT
TRBJ2-7 | NA | NA | TRBV27 | CASSLSRQGPYEQYF | TGTGCCAGCAGTTTATCGCGGCAGGGTCCCTACGAGCAGTACTTC
TRBJ2-7 | NA | NA | TRBV11-1 | CASSLSVYEQYF | TGTGCCAGCAGCTTATCAGTCTACGAGCAGTACTTC
TRBJ2-7 | NA | NA | TRBV7-8 | CASSLEWGRHYEQYF | TGTGCCAGCAGCTTAGAGTGGGGCAGACACTACGAGCAGTACTTC
TRBJ2-1 | NA | NA | TRBV12-3/TRBV12-4 | CASSRPGNEQFF | TGTGCCAGCAGTCGCCCGGGGAATGAGCAGTTCTTC
TRBJ2-5 | NA | NA | TRBV7-9 | CASSLGPRETQYF | TGTGCCAGCAGCCTGGGACCCCGCGAGACCCAGTACTTC
TRBJ2-1 | NA | NA | TRBV4-2 | CASALEGAEQFF | TGTGCCAGCGCATTGGAGGGTGCTGAGCAGTTCTTC
TRBJ2-1 | TRBD1 | NA | TRBV6-6 | CASSYKDRGMDEQFF | TGTGCCAGCAGTTATAAGGACAGGGGGATGGATGAGCAGTTCTTC
TRBJ1-1 | TRBD1 | NA | TRBV5-4 | CASSRSGGYTEAFF | TGTGCCAGCAGCCGGTCAGGGGGGTACACTGAAGCTTTCTTT
TRBJ1-4 | NA | NA | TRBV15 | CATSEITNEKLFF | TGTGCCACCAGCGAGATAACTAATGAAAAACTGTTTTTT
TRBJ1-2 | TRBD1 | NA | TRBV29-1 | CSVEDHDRVDGYTF | TGCAGCGTTGAAGATCATGACAGGGTGGATGGCTACACCTTC
TRBJ1-2 | NA | NA | TRBV5-4 | CASSLISTVDNYGYTF | TGTGCCAGCAGCTTAATCTCGACGGTAGATAACTATGGCTACACCTTC
TRBJ1-1 | NA | NA | TRBV29-1 | CSAEEASNTEAFF | TGCAGCGCCGAGGAGGCCTCGAACACTGAAGCTTTCTTT
TRBJ1-6 | NA | NA | TRBV25-1 | CASSVGISYNSPLHF | TGTGCCAGCAGTGTCGGAATTTCCTATAATTCACCCCTCCACTTT
TRBJ2-7 | NA | NA | TRBV3-1 | CASSQDPGVFYEQYF | TGTGCCAGCAGCCAAGATCCAGGGGTCTTCTACGAGCAGTACTTC
TRBJ1-2 | NA | NA | TRBV15 | CATSTVEGDDGYTF | TGTGCCACCAGCACCGTGGAGGGGGACGATGGCTACACCTTC
TRBJ2-3 | NA | NA | TRBV20-1 | CSAREVGDTQYF | TGCAGTGCTAGAGAAGTAGGAGATACGCAGTATTTT
TRBJ2-2 | NA | NA | TRBV29-1 | CSVEKGANTGELFF | TGCAGCGTTGAGAAAGGGGCGAACACCGGGGAGCTGTTTTTT
TRBJ1-1 | NA | NA | TRBV30 | CAWSPGFMNTEAFF | TGTGCCTGGAGCCCGGGATTTATGAACACTGAAGCTTTCTTT
TRBJ2-7 | TRBD2 | NA | TRBV9 | CASSKAGAGYEQYF | TGTGCCAGCAGCAAAGCGGGAGCGGGGTACGAGCAGTACTTC
TRBJ2-5 | NA | NA | TRBV13 | CASSLSGHRSRETQYF | TGTGCCAGCAGCTTATCGGGACATAGATCAAGGGAGACCCAGTACTTC
TRBJ2-3 | TRBD2 | NA | TRBV7-8 | CASSRGLAGGPDTQYF | TGTGCCAGCAGCCGCGGACTAGCGGGAGGTCCAGATACGCAGTATTTT
TRBJ2-6 | NA | NA | TRBV19 | CASIDYVSGGANVLTF | TGTGCCAGTATCGATTACGTATCCGGCGGGGCCAACGTCCTGACTTTC
TRBJ2-1 | TRBD1 | NA | TRBV28 | CASSPRDRDDEQFF | TGTGCCAGCAGTCCCCGTGACAGGGACGATGAGCAGTTCTTC
TRBJ2-7 | TRBD2 | once | TRBV7-6 | CASADPQTSGSHEQYF | TGTGCCAGCGCTGACCCTCAGACTAGCGGGAGCCACGAGCAGTACTTC
TRBJ2-7 | NA | NA | TRBV28 | CASSLGESEQYF | TGTGCCAGCAGTTTAGGGGAAAGCGAGCAGTACTTC